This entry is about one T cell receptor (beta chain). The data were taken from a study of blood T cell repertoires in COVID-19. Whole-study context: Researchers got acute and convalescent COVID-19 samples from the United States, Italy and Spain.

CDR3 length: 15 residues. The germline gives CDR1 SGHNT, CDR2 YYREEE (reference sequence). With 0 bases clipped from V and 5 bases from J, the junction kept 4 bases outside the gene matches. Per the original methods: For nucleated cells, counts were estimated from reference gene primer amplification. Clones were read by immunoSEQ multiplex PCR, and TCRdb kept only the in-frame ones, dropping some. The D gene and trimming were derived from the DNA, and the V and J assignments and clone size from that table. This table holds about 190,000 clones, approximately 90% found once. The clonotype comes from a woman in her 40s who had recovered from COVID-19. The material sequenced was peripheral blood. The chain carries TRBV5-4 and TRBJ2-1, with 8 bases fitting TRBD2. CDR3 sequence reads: CASSLEGTSNNEQFF. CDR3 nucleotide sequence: TGTGCCAGCAGCTTGGAAGGGACTAGTAACAATGAGCAGTTCTTC.